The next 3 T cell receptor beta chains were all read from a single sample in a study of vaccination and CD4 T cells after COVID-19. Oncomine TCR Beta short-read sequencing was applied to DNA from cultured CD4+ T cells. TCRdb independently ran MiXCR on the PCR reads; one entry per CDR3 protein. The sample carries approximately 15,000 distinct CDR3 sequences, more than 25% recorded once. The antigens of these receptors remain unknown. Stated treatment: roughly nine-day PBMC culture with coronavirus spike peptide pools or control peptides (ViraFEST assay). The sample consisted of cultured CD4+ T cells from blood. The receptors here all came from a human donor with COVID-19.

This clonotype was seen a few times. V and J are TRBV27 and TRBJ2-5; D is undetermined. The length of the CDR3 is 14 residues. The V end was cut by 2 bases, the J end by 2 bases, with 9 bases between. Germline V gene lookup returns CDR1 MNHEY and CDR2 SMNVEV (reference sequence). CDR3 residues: CASSLTVKQETQYF. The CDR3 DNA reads TGTGCCAGCAGTTTAACGGTCAAACAAGAGACCCAGTACTTC.

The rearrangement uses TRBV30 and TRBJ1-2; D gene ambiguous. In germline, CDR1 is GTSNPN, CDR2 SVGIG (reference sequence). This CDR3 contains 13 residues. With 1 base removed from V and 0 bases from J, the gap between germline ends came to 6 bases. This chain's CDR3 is CAWSAPANYGYTF. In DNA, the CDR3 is TGTGCCTGGAGTGCTCCAGCTAACTATGGCTACACCTTC.

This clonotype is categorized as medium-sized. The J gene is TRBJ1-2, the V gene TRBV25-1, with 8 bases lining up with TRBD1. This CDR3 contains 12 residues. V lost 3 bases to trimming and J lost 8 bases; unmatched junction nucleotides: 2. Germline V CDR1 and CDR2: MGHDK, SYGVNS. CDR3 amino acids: CASSDRGHGYTF. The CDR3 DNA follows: TGTGCCAGCAGTGACAGGGGGCACGGCTACACCTTC.